These T cell receptor beta chains were read from a single sample in a study of multiple sclerosis patients with progressive multifocal leukoencephalopathy. Sequencing was performed with immunoSEQ multiplex PCR; in TCRdb, only in-frame clones are kept and a portion is missing. Of 25,000 to 35,000 clones listed, 88% are singletons. Sequencing was done on a sample of PBMCs. These receptor sequences come from a human donor with multiple sclerosis. The CDR3 runs from the conserved cysteine through the conserved F or W.

J gene,V gene,CDR3 protein
TRBJ2-5,TRBV19,CASSIAGTSGQETQYF
TRBJ1-1,TRBV4-2,CASSQALDREAFF
TRBJ2-7,TRBV5-6,CASSFGTGVDEQYF
TRBJ1-5,TRBV11-3,CASSFGVTQGIPSNQPQHF
TRBJ1-2,TRBV4-3,CASSQDRTGAPYGYTF
TRBJ2-1,TRBV5-1,CASAGLAGINEQFF
TRBJ2-7,TRBV16,CASSQSGGRGHVEQYF
TRBJ2-1,TRBV27,CASSLARAGGGREQFF
TRBJ1-1,TRBV7-9,CASSHRDSRGTEAFF
TRBJ2-2,TRBV9,CASSVVAGATGELFF
TRBJ1-1,TRBV6-4,CASSDSDNTEAFF
TRBJ2-5,TRBV7-9,CASSPSRQGVKPETQYF
TRBJ1-1,TRBV28,CASSLGTPHTEAFF
TRBJ1-3,TRBV6-5,CASSYSPNSGNTIYF
TRBJ1-1,TRBV7-2,CASSLRGTALNTEAFF
TRBJ1-5,TRBV28,CASKLAGDSNQPHHF